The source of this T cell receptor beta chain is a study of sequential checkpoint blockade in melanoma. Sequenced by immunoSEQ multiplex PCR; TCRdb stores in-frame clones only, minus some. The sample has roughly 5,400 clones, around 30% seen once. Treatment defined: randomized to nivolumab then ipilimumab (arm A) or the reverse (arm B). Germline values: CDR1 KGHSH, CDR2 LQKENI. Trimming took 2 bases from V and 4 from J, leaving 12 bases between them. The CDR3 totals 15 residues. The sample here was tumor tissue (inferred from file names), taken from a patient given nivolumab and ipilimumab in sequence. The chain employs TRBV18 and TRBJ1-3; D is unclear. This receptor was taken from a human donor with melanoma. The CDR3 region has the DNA TGTGCCAGCTCACCAAGTGAAGGGTCCGGAAACACCATATATTTT. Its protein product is CASSPSEGSGNTIYF. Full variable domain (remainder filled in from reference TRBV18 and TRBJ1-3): NAGVMQNPRHLVRRRGQEARLRCSPMKGHSHVYWYRQLPEEGLKFMVYLQKENIIDESGMPKERFSAEFPKEGPSILRIQQVVRGDSAAYFCASSPSEGSGNTIYFGEGSWLTVV.